This T cell receptor (beta chain) comes out of a study of technical replicates of blood from a few donors. Assay: immunoSEQ multiplex PCR; the TCRdb copy retains only in-frame clones and omits some. The sample has 60,000 to 80,000 clones; approximately 89% are singletons. Trimming removed 6 bases from V and 5 bases from J; junction bases left unmatched: 6. The CDR3 length is 15 residues. Per the germline V gene, CDR1 is MNHNY and CDR2 is SVGAGI (reference sequence). The sequenced sample was PBMCs. This receptor was taken from a human donor in good health. Some clones in this sample may be carry-over from other donors' samples. The chain joins TRBV6-6 to TRBJ2-2, with 10 bases fitting TRBD2. CDR3 protein: CASSRASGGTGELFF. In DNA form, the CDR3 reads TGTGCCAGCAGCCGGGCTAGCGGGGGTACCGGGGAGCTGTTTTTT.